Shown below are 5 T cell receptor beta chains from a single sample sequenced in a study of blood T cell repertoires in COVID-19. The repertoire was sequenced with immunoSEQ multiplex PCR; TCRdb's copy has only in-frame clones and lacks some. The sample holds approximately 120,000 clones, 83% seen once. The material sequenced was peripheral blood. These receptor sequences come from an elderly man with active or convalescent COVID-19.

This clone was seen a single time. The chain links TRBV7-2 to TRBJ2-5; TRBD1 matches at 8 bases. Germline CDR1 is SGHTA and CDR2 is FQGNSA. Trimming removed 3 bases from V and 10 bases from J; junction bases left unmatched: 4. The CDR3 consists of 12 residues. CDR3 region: CASSLDRVVQYF. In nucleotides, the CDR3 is TGTGCCAGCAGCTTGGACAGGGTGGTCCAGTACTTC.

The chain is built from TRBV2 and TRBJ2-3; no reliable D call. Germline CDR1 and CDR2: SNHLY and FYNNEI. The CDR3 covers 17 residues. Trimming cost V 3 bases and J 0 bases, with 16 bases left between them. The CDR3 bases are TGTGCCAGCAGTGATGGGCTGCTTTACTCTAGCACAGATACGCAGTATTTT. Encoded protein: CASSDGLLYSSTDTQYF.

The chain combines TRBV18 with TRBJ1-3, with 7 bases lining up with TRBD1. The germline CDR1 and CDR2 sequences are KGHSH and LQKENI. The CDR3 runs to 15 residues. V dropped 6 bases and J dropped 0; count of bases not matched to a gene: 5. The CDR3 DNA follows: TGTGCCAGCTCTCAGGGACAGTACTCTGGAAACACCATATATTTT. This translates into CASSQGQYSGNTIYF.

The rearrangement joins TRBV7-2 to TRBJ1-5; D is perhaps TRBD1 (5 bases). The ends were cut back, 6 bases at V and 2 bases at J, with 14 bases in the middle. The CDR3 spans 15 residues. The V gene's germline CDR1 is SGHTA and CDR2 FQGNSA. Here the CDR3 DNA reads TGTGCCAGCAGTCCAGGGATTTGGGGCAATCAGCCCCAGCATTTT. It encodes CASSPGIWGNQPQHF.

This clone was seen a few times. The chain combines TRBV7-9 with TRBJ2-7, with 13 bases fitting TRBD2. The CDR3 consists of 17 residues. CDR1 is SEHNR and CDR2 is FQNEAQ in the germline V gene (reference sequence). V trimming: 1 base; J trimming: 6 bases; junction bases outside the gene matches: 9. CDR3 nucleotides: TGTGCCAGCAGCTTAGGCTCCGGGACTAGCGGGAAGGGCGAGCAGTACTTC. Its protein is CASSLGSGTSGKGEQYF.